What follows describes a single T cell receptor (beta chain). The CDR3 is made up of 15 amino acids. The data are from a study of OX40 agonist ivuxolimab in advanced cancers. In the study overall: Treatment of patients was with ivuxolimab, an agonistic anti-OX40 (CD134) antibody. Dose-escalation patients had hepatocellular carcinoma, melanoma, renal cell or head and neck cancer.

Sequencing was performed with immunoSEQ multiplex PCR; in TCRdb, only in-frame clones are kept and a portion is missing. The sample includes 60,000 to 65,000 clones, about 89% of them seen just once. The rearrangement uses TRBV12-1 and TRBJ2-3; TRBD2, the D gene given by the table, was not confirmed from the DNA. TRBV12-1 is a pseudogene segment. The sample here was CD4+ or CD8+ T cells sorted from blood, taken in a trial of the OX40 agonist ivuxolimab. The TCR sequence derives from an adult with an advanced solid tumor such as melanoma, head and neck, liver or kidney cancer. For the CDR3, the DNA is TGTGCCAGCAGCTTTGCGACGGGAGGGTCAGATACGCAGTATTTT. This translates into CASSFATGGSDTQYF.